The present T cell receptor beta chain was sequenced within a study of blood T cells in healthy people across ages. There are 15 residues in the CDR3. V was pared by 4 bases and J by 6 bases, with 10 bases of the junction left unmatched. Germline CDR1 SGHTA, CDR2 FQGNSA. This clonotype was counted a few times. It was with a sample-barcoded 5' primer and a J-beta primer mix that a second PCR of roughly 6 to 11 cycles was run. MiXCR was run by TCRdb on the 5' RACE reads, yielding one entry per CDR3 protein. This table holds around 900,000 distinct CDR3 sequences, less than 35% found once. The sample was blood. The chain recombines TRBV7-2 with TRBJ2-7; 9 bases align to TRBD1. The TCR sequence derives from a woman of 80 years or more in good health. CDR3 region: CASSYRTGEVLEQYF. The DNA of the CDR3 is TGTGCCAGCAGCTACCGGACAGGGGAGGTCCTCGAGCAGTACTTC. The variable domain in full, with the rest retrieved from reference TRBV7-2 and TRBJ2-7, is GAGVSQSPSNKVTEKGKDVELRCDPISGHTALYWYRQSLGQGLEFLIYFQGNSAPDKSGLPSDRFSAERTGGSVSTLTIQRTQQEDSAVYLCASSYRTGEVLEQYFGPGTRLTVT.